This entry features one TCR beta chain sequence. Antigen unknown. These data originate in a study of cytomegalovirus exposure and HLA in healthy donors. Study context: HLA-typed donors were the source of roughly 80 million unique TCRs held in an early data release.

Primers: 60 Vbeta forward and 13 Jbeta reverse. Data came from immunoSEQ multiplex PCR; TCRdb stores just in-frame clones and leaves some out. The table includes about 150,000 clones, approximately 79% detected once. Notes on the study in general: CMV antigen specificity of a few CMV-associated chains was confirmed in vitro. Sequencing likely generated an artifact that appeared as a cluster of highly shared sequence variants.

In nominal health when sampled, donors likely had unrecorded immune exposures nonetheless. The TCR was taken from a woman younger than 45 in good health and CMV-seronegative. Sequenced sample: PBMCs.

The CDR3 spells CASSFGLAGGPIPSEQYF. The CDR3 coding sequence is TGTGCCAGCAGCTTTGGGCTAGCGGGGGGCCCTATACCCTCTGAGCAGTACTTC. The V and J genes are TRBV5-6 and TRBJ2-5; TRBD2 aligns across 11 bases. Germline V gives CDR1 SGHDT, CDR2 YYEEEE. This CDR3 is built from 18 residues. J gave up 11 bases and V 2 bases, and 20 bases lay outside the gene matches. Based on the CDR3 plus reference TRBV5-6 and TRBJ2-5, the full variable domain is DAGVTQSPTHLIKTRGQQVTLRCSPKSGHDTVSWYQQALGQGPQFIFQYYEEEERQRGNFPDRFSGHQFPNYSSELNVNALLLGDSALYLCASSFGLAGGPIPSEQYFGPGTRLLVL.